The 21 T cell receptor beta chains reported below all come from one sample, sequenced in a study of neurological immune-mediated disorders. TCRdb itself ran the 5' RACE reads through MiXCR, one entry per CDR3 protein. The sample consists of just under 45,000 distinct CDR3 sequences, 9.5% to 15% of them appearing once. The sample was PBMCs. These receptors all come from a female donor in good health.

This clonotype occurred many times. The chain recombines TRBV5-1 with TRBJ2-7; 8 positions match TRBD1. Germline V gives CDR1 SGHRS, CDR2 YFSETQ. Germline trimming cut 5 bases from V and 3 bases from J; bases unmatched to any gene: 7. The CDR3 is 14 amino acids. Written as DNA, the CDR3 is TGCGCCAGCAGGAGAGACAGGGGAAACTACGAGCAGTACTTC. It translates to CASRRDRGNYEQYF.

This clonotype was counted at least ten times. The chain uses TRBV29-1 and TRBJ2-1; no definite D call. CDR1 and CDR2 (germline): SQVTM, ANQGSEA. V lost 3 bases and J lost 2, with 11 bases in between. The CDR3 totals 14 residues. The CDR3 region has the DNA TGCAGCGTTGATGGTGCGGAGACCTACAATGAGCAGTTCTTC. Translation gives CSVDGAETYNEQFF.

There are many counts of this clonotype. The gene calls are TRBV7-3 and TRBJ2-5; 15 bases agree with TRBD2. V lost 4 bases, J lost 4 bases, and 1 base stayed unmatched. Germline V CDR1 and CDR2: SGHTA, FQGTGA. This CDR3 has 15 residues. Here the CDR3 reads CASSWGLAGGETQYF. CDR3 DNA: TGTGCCAGCAGCTGGGGACTAGCGGGAGGAGAGACCCAGTACTTC.

V and J are TRBV5-8 and TRBJ1-5, with D hard to call. Germline CDR1 and CDR2: SGHTS and YDEGEE. Trimming took 6 bases from V and 4 from J, leaving 20 bases between them. This CDR3 comprises 16 residues. The CDR3 nucleotides are TGTGCCAGCAATTTGTTAGGGCCTGCGAGAAATCAGCCCCAGCATTTT. This gives the protein CASNLLGPARNQPQHF.

In its sample, this clonotype was seen many times. The chain carries TRBV6-1 and TRBJ2-2; 8 bases match TRBD2. The CDR3 is 17 residues long. Germline lookup yields CDR1 MNHNS and CDR2 SASEGT. J gave up 1 base and V 10 bases, and 14 bases lay outside the gene matches. CDR3 sequence reads: CATRRVSGGVNTGELFF. The CDR3 DNA sequence: TGTGCCACCCGGCGGGTGAGCGGGGGAGTGAACACCGGGGAGCTGTTTTTT.

The sample holds many counts of this clonotype. This chain uses TRBV12-3 or TRBV12-4 with TRBJ2-2; D is possibly TRBD1 (6 bases). The CDR3 runs 15 residues. Trimming shortened V by 6 bases and J by 3 bases, and 14 bases separated the two germline ends. CDR3 bases: TGTGCCAGCAGCCTAACAGGGCGTGACACCGGGGAGCTGTTTTTT. It translates to CASSLTGRDTGELFF.

This clonotype occurred many times. The chain couples TRBV6-5 to TRBJ1-3, with D uncertain. V gave up 4 bases and J gave up 9 bases, with 13 bases separating them. This CDR3 is built from 13 residues. Germline V gives CDR1 MNHEY, CDR2 SVGAGI. The CDR3 DNA follows: TGTGCCAGCAGTTCCTCTACTGCGGCCACCATATATTTT. Amino acid sequence: CASSSSTAATIYF.

The CDR3 nucleotides read TGTGCCAGCAGCTTGATCTTTCAGGACAGGGGGAACACTGAAGCTTTCTTT. Its protein product is CASSLIFQDRGNTEAFF. V is TRBV5-5 and J is TRBJ1-1; 9 bases align to TRBD1. Germline CDR1 reads SGHKS; CDR2 reads YYEKEE (reference sequence). With V trimmed by 1 base and J by 1 base, 8 bases remained unmatched. This CDR3 spans 17 amino acids.

In its sample, this clonotype was seen a few times. The rearrangement uses TRBV29-1 and TRBJ1-1; maybe TRBD1 (5 bases). The germline V gene encodes CDR1 SQVTM and CDR2 ANQGSEA. V lost 5 bases to trimming and J lost 7 bases, with 14 bases between them. The CDR3 loop spans 12 amino acids. The CDR3 DNA reads TGCAGCGTTAGTAGGGGTCGGAGTGAAGCTTTCTTT. Its protein product is CSVSRGRSEAFF. Full variable domain (remainder filled in from reference TRBV29-1 and TRBJ1-1): SAVISQKPSRDICQRGTSLTIQCQVDSQVTMMFWYRQQPGQSLTLIATANQGSEATYESGFVIDKFPISRPNLTFSTLTVSNMSPEDSSIYLCSVSRGRSEAFFGQGTRLTVV.

This clonotype was recorded at least ten times. This chain connects TRBV5-5 to TRBJ2-7; D may be TRBD1 (6 bases). In germline, CDR1 is SGHKS, CDR2 YYEKEE (reference sequence). The CDR3 is 15 amino acids. V was clipped by 4 bases and J by 0 bases, with 14 bases between them. The CDR3 protein is CASSPRQASSYEQYF. CDR3 in DNA: TGTGCCAGCAGCCCCCGACAGGCGAGCTCCTACGAGCAGTACTTC.

A note on this clonotype: One base away lies a much larger clone, so this may be a sequencing read error. This rearrangement joins TRBV6-2 or TRBV6-3 to TRBJ1-1; D remains unclear. The germline gives CDR1 MNHEY, CDR2 SVGEGT. The germline V and J ends were trimmed by 3 bases and 6 bases, with 14 bases remaining between them. The CDR3 loop spans 14 amino acids. The CDR3 region has the DNA TGTGCCAGCAGTTATCGGGCAGAGTGCCCTGAAGCTTTCTTT. Translating it yields CASSYRAECPEAFF.

This clonotype was recorded at least ten times. The chain joins TRBV18 to TRBJ2-1; 9 bases match TRBD1. Per the germline V gene, CDR1 is KGHSH and CDR2 is LQKENI. V lost 4 bases to trimming and J lost 7 bases; unmatched junction nucleotides: 17. This CDR3 has 18 amino acids. In DNA form, the CDR3 reads TGTGCCAGCTCACGACGGGAACCTACAGGGGGCAAGGGGAATGAGCAGTTCTTC. Residues: CASSRREPTGGKGNEQFF.

This clonotype occurred many times. This rearrangement joins TRBV7-9 to TRBJ1-1; 9 nucleotides agree with TRBD1. The germline V gene encodes CDR1 SEHNR and CDR2 FQNEAQ (reference sequence). The CDR3 loop spans 17 amino acids. The ends lost 2 bases at V and 0 bases at J; junction bases unmatched: 7. The CDR3 is CASSLPGTGHMNTEAFF. CDR3 coding DNA: TGTGCCAGCAGCTTACCCGGGACAGGGCATATGAACACTGAAGCTTTCTTT.

This clonotype was recorded many times. This chain links TRBV15 with TRBJ2-1; 8 positions match TRBD1. This CDR3 comprises 16 residues. Germline CDR1 is LNHNV and CDR2 is YYDKDF (reference sequence). Germline trimming cut 4 bases from V and 3 bases from J; bases unmatched to any gene: 8. CDR3 sequence (DNA): TGTGCCACCAGCACCGACGGGGACAGGATCTACAATGAGCAGTTCTTC. This codes for CATSTDGDRIYNEQFF.

Comments on this clonotype: The junction departs from germline at one end; a sequencing error may be responsible. The chain is built from TRBV7-7 and TRBJ2-2, with TRBD2 as a possible D gene (5 bases). Looked up from germline, CDR1 is SSHAT and CDR2 is FNYEAQ (reference sequence). The CDR3 has 15 residues. CDR3 in amino acids: CASSSGISSTGELFF. In DNA form, the CDR3 reads TGTGCTAGCAGCTCCGGGATAAGTTCCACCGGGGAGCTGTTTTTT. Full variable domain (remainder filled in from reference TRBV7-7 and TRBJ2-2): GAGVSQSPRYKVTKRGQDVTLRCDPISSHATLYWYQQALGQGPEFLTYFNYEAQPDKSGLPSDRFSAERPEGSISTLTIQRTEQRDSAMYRCASSSGISSTGELFFGEGSRLTVL.

This chain links TRBV20-1 with TRBJ2-5; 7 bases agree with TRBD2. Germline loops: CDR1 DFQATT, CDR2 SNEGSKA (reference sequence). V dropped 2 bases and J dropped 5; count of bases not matched to a gene: 5. The CDR3 runs 13 residues. CDR3 protein: CSARQAGTETQYF. For the CDR3, the DNA is TGCAGTGCTAGACAAGCGGGAACGGAGACCCAGTACTTC.

This clonotype showed up many times. The genes are TRBV3-1 and TRBJ1-5; possible D gene TRBD1, 6 bases. CDR3 length: 15 amino acids. Trimming removed 5 bases from V and 0 bases from J, with 11 bases in between. Per the germline V gene, CDR1 is LGHDT and CDR2 is YNNKEL (reference sequence). The CDR3 coding sequence is TGTGCCAGCAGCTTGGGACACCTTAGCAATCAGCCCCAGCATTTT. Protein product: CASSLGHLSNQPQHF.

This clonotype was observed a handful of times. The chain uses TRBV4-1 and TRBJ1-2, with TRBD1 identical over 8 bases. The length of the CDR3 is 17 residues. From germline, CDR1 is MGHRA and CDR2 YSYEKL. V lost 0 bases, J lost 8 bases, and 14 bases stayed unmatched. CDR3: CASSQDHGQGAFNGYTF. The DNA of the CDR3 is TGCGCCAGCAGCCAAGATCACGGCCAGGGGGCTTTTAACGGCTACACCTTC.

V usage is TRBV19 and J usage is TRBJ1-1; perhaps TRBD1 as D (6 bases). Germline CDR1 and CDR2: LNHDA and SQIVND (reference sequence). CDR3 length equals 12 residues. The V end lost 11 bases, the J end lost 6 bases, and 16 bases lay between the germline ends. The CDR3 DNA follows: TGTGCCTCCAACCAGGGGAGAGCTGAAGCTTTCTTT. This codes for CASNQGRAEAFF.

This clonotype was recorded at least ten times. This sequence joins TRBV5-1 and TRBJ1-2; D gene ambiguous. V was clipped by 2 bases and J by 8 bases, with 19 bases between them. The CDR3 contains 15 residues. The germline V gene has CDR1 SGHRS and CDR2 YFSETQ. In nucleotides, the CDR3 is TGCGCCAGCAGCTTATGGAGTCTCCAAGAGGGCGGCTACACCTTC. Its translation is CASSLWSLQEGGYTF.

This clonotype was recorded at least ten times. The chain uses TRBV5-1 and TRBJ1-6, with 9 bases matching TRBD1. Germline V lookup: CDR1 SGHRS, CDR2 YFSETQ. J gave up 7 bases and V 6 bases, and 5 bases lay outside the gene matches. The CDR3 covers 14 residues. The CDR3 loop is CASKTTGGNSPLHF. The CDR3 region has the DNA TGCGCCAGCAAAACGACAGGGGGAAATTCACCCCTCCACTTT.